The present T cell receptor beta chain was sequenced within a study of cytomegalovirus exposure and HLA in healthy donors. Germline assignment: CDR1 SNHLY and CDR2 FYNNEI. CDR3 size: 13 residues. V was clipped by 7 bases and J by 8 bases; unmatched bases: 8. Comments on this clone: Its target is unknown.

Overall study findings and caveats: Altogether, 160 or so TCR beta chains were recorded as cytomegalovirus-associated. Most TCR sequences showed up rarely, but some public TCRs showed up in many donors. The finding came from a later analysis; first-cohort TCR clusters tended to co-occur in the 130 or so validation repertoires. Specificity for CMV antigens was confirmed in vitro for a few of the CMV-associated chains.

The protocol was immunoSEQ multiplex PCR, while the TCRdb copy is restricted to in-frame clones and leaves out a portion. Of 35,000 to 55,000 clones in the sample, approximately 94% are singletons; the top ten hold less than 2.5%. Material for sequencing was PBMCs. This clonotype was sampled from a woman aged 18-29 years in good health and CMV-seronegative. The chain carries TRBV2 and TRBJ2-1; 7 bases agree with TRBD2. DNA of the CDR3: TGTGCCAGCACTGAGCGGGAAGGTTATGAGCAGTTCTTC. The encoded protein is CASTEREGYEQFF.